This TCR beta chain was identified during a study of blood T cells in healthy people across ages. It was with a sample-barcoded 5' primer and a J-beta primer mix that a second PCR of about 7 to 12 cycles was run. Each cDNA molecule was tagged by a template-switch adaptor with 12 random nucleotides. TCRdb reprocessed the 5' RACE reads with MiXCR, giving one entry per CDR3 protein. The table shows some 760,000 distinct CDR3 sequences, with 20% to 30% occurring only once. Trimming cost V 1 base and J 5 bases, with 17 bases left between them. Per germline, CDR1 SEHNR and CDR2 FQNEAQ (reference sequence). CDR3 length: 16 amino acids. The sample holds a few counts of this clonotype. This same sample was also taken into another study, of T cells of mothers and their children. Turning to that study: Mothers yielded over 10 million CDR3 reads, children several million each.

The origin of this receptor is a boy younger than 18 in good health. The V and J genes are TRBV7-9 and TRBJ2-5; D might be TRBD2 (5 bases). Sequencing was done on a sample of blood. In DNA form, the CDR3 reads TGTGCCAGCAGCTTAGACTTCGGGAATGGGCAGGAGACCCAGTACTTC. Protein sequence: CASSLDFGNGQETQYF.